Listed below are T cell receptor beta chains from one sample, sequenced in a study of beta chain features in type 1 diabetes. Method: immunoSEQ multiplex PCR; TCRdb's copy keeps in-frame clones and lacks some. The sample yields 150,000 to 200,000 clones, more than 60% seen once. The sample comprised naive CD4+ T cells from blood. These receptors were collected from a man aged 25 to 45 with type 1 diabetes. CDR3s include the opening cysteine and the closing phenylalanine or tryptophan. D genes are given only for firm matches. Not every row has a clone size; where given, it reads once, few, many or a size class.

J | V | D | size | CDR3 | DNA
TRBJ2-7 | TRBV7-9 | - | - | CASTRTASYEQYF | TGTGCCAGCACCAGGACAGCCTCCTACGAGCAGTACTTC
TRBJ1-4 | TRBV30 | - | - | CAWSDGGEKLFF | TGTGCCTGGAGTGATGGGGGTGAAAAACTGTTTTTT
TRBJ2-5 | TRBV30 | - | - | CAWSRQSQETQYF | TGTGCCTGGAGTCGACAGTCTCAAGAGACCCAGTACTTC
TRBJ2-3 | TRBV27 | - | once | CASSFGRGGTDTQYF | TGTGCCAGCAGTTTCGGGCGGGGAGGCACAGATACGCAGTATTTT
TRBJ1-2 | TRBV20-1 | - | - | CSAGVSPGYTF | TGCAGTGCGGGGGTTTCACCCGGCTACACCTTC
TRBJ1-4 | TRBV30 | - | few | CAWIPRTTNEKLFF | TGTGCCTGGATCCCGAGGACAACTAATGAAAAACTGTTTTTT
TRBJ2-7 | TRBV7-6 | TRBD2 | - | CASSARLAPTYEQYF | TGTGCCAGCAGCGCCAGACTAGCGCCTACCTACGAGCAGTACTTC
TRBJ2-7 | TRBV6-5 | - | - | CASGQAEQYF | TGTGCCAGCGGACAAGCCGAGCAGTACTTC
TRBJ2-7 | TRBV7-2 | - | - | CASSRSTYEQYF | TGTGCCAGCAGCCGTAGCACCTACGAGCAGTACTTC
TRBJ2-5 | TRBV11-2 | TRBD2 | - | CASSPRTSGDSQETQYF | TGTGCCAGCAGCCCTCGGACTAGCGGGGACTCCCAAGAGACCCAGTACTTC
TRBJ1-2 | TRBV30 | - | - | CAWNVPKDGYTF | TGTGCCTGGAACGTTCCTAAGGATGGCTACACCTTC
TRBJ1-5 | TRBV7-2 | - | few | CASSLGGNRDQPQHF | TGTGCCAGCAGCTTAGGAGGTAACAGGGATCAGCCCCAGCATTTT
TRBJ2-7 | TRBV2 | - | - | CASRQQKDSYEQYF | TGTGCCAGCAGGCAACAGAAGGACTCCTACGAGCAGTACTTC
TRBJ2-5 | TRBV7-9 | - | few | CASSAGGGNALFQYF | TGTGCCAGCAGCGCAGGTGGAGGGAACGCATTGTTCCAGTACTTC
TRBJ2-7 | TRBV2 | - | - | CASSEAAARLYEQYF | TGTGCCAGCAGTGAAGCGGCTGCCAGACTCTACGAGCAGTACTTC
TRBJ2-7 | TRBV7-9 | - | few | CASSLALSTYEQYF | TGTGCCAGCAGCCTGGCCCTATCGACCTACGAGCAGTACTTC
TRBJ2-5 | TRBV18 | TRBD1 | - | CASSPLGRGYQETQYF | TGTGCCAGCTCACCCCTTGGCAGGGGGTACCAAGAGACCCAGTACTTC
TRBJ1-5 | TRBV29-1 | TRBD1 | - | CSVVDRGDQPQHF | TGCAGCGTTGTTGACAGGGGCGACCAGCCCCAGCATTTT
TRBJ2-7 | TRBV29-1 | - | - | CSAVRAPYEQYF | TGCAGCGCCGTCAGGGCCCCCTACGAGCAGTACTTC
TRBJ2-5 | TRBV4-3 | TRBD2 | - | CASSQGVRGGAETQYF | TGCGCCAGCAGCCAAGGGGTGCGCGGGGGGGCGGAGACCCAGTACTTC
TRBJ2-5 | TRBV29-1 | - | - | CSVERASLETQYF | TGCAGCGTTGAAAGGGCTAGCTTGGAGACCCAGTACTTC
TRBJ2-1 | TRBV7-8 | - | - | CASSLGSSRVNEQFF | TGTGCCAGCAGCTTAGGAAGCTCCAGAGTCAATGAGCAGTTCTTC
TRBJ2-5 | TRBV29-1 | - | few | CSVVSDVQETQYF | TGCAGCGTTGTCTCGGACGTCCAAGAGACCCAGTACTTC
TRBJ2-1 | TRBV7-2 | TRBD2 | - | CASSSGTSGGYQFF | TGTGCCAGCAGCTCCGGGACTAGCGGGGGATACCAGTTCTTC
TRBJ1-1 | TRBV29-1 | TRBD1 | few | CSVPRPGQGISAFF | TGCAGCGTGCCTAGACCGGGACAGGGGATCTCAGCTTTCTTT
TRBJ2-5 | TRBV25-1 | - | - | CASSGLVETQYF | TGTGCCAGCAGCGGACTCGTGGAGACCCAGTACTTC
TRBJ1-1 | TRBV15 | - | few | CATSVDRMNTEAFF | TGTGCCACCAGCGTAGACAGGATGAACACTGAAGCTTTCTTT
TRBJ2-2 | TRBV29-1 | - | - | CSVEPQGGTGELFF | TGCAGCGTTGAACCACAGGGTGGCACCGGGGAGCTGTTTTTT
TRBJ2-5 | TRBV30 | TRBD1 | - | CAWSVKTRDRGRRETQYF | TGTGCCTGGAGTGTTAAAACAAGGGACAGGGGGCGGCGGGAGACCCAGTACTTC
TRBJ2-5 | TRBV7-9 | - | - | CASSSTSASWQETQYF | TGTGCCAGCAGCTCCACCTCGGCCAGTTGGCAAGAGACCCAGTACTTC
TRBJ1-1 | TRBV9 | TRBD1 | - | CASSTQGVAEAFF | TGTGCCAGCAGCACTCAGGGGGTAGCTGAAGCTTTCTTT
TRBJ1-4 | TRBV7-9 | - | few | CASSARTANEKLFF | TGTGCCAGCAGCGCGAGGACAGCTAATGAAAAACTGTTTTTT
TRBJ2-7 | TRBV27 | - | - | CASSLSHISYEQYF | TGTGCCAGCAGTTTATCCCACATCTCCTACGAGCAGTACTTC
TRBJ2-3 | TRBV13 | TRBD2 | once | CASSPGLAGVPDTQYF | TGTGCCAGCAGCCCAGGACTAGCGGGGGTCCCAGATACGCAGTATTTT
TRBJ2-1 | TRBV12-5 | - | - | CASARESAYNEQFF | TGTGCTAGTGCCAGGGAAAGCGCCTACAATGAGCAGTTCTTC
TRBJ1-5 | TRBV30 | - | - | CAWSGGASQPQHF | TGTGCCTGGAGTGGCGGGGCCAGTCAGCCCCAGCATTTT
TRBJ1-2 | TRBV29-1 | TRBD1 | - | CSGGQVNYGYTF | TGCAGCGGGGGACAGGTTAACTATGGCTACACCTTC
TRBJ1-5 | TRBV5-4 | TRBD1 | - | CASSTGTGEPQHF | TGTGCCAGCAGTACCGGGACAGGCGAGCCCCAGCATTTT
TRBJ2-1 | TRBV7-2 | TRBD2 | few | CASSPTSGIGVEQFF | TGTGCCAGCAGCCCGACTAGCGGGATTGGTGTTGAGCAGTTCTTC
TRBJ2-7 | TRBV9 | TRBD2 | - | CASSLTSGGYEQYF | TGTGCCAGCAGCTTGACTAGCGGGGGCTACGAGCAGTACTTC
TRBJ1-4 | TRBV9 | - | few | CASSSPGSGKLFF | TGTGCCAGCAGCTCCCCCGGGTCGGGAAAACTGTTTTTT
TRBJ2-1 | TRBV30 | TRBD1 | - | CAWSGTGSSYNEQFF | TGTGCCTGGAGCGGGACAGGGAGCTCCTACAATGAGCAGTTCTTC
TRBJ1-2 | TRBV25-1 | - | - | CASSMDSNYGYTF | TGTGCCAGCAGTATGGACTCTAACTATGGCTACACCTTC
TRBJ1-1 | TRBV25-1 | - | - | CASSDGQLNTEAFF | TGTGCCAGCAGTGACGGACAGCTCAACACTGAAGCTTTCTTT
TRBJ2-7 | TRBV29-1 | TRBD1 | - | CSALDRLYEQYF | TGCAGCGCCTTGGACAGGCTCTACGAGCAGTACTTC
TRBJ1-1 | TRBV5-1 | - | - | CASSLEPGSGEAFF | TGCGCCAGCAGCTTGGAGCCGGGATCCGGTGAAGCTTTCTTT
TRBJ2-1 | TRBV5-1 | TRBD2 | - | CASSQGLAADEQFF | TGCGCCAGCAGCCAGGGACTAGCTGCGGATGAGCAGTTCTTC